This T cell receptor beta chain was captured by sequencing in a study of regulatory T cells in long-lasting Graves disease. There are a few counts of this clonotype. Its antigen is unidentified. Time point: persistent/refractory GD, antithyroid drugs over 5 years with positive TRAb. Extracted PBMC RNA gave rise to the TCR library. Study observations and caveats: TCR diversity in persistent Graves' patients was below that of newly diagnosed ones.

With iRepertoire HTBI primers and Arm-PCR of CDR3 regions, TCR beta libraries were built. MiXCR was run by TCRdb on the multiplex PCR reads, yielding one entry per CDR3 protein. The repertoire includes 400,000 to 600,000 distinct CDR3 sequences, roughly 21% of them detected once, and roughly 7.1% sits in the top ten. This receptor was identified in a female donor with Graves disease. Source: peripheral blood mononuclear cells (PBMCs), taken when the disease was refractory, from a patient treated with antithyroid drugs.

Written as DNA, the CDR3 is TGTGCCAGCAGGGGAGTAGTCCGGGTGGAGGCTTTCTTT. It translates to CASRGVVRVEAFF. The gene calls are TRBV7-9 and TRBJ1-1; D gene unclear. This CDR3 has 13 amino acids. Germline loops: CDR1 SEHNR, CDR2 FQNEAQ (reference sequence). V lost 6 bases and J 11 bases, leaving 19 bases between the germline ends.